The 3 T cell receptor beta chains listed next were all sequenced from one sample in a study of blood T cell repertoires in COVID-19. The repertoire was sequenced with immunoSEQ multiplex PCR; TCRdb's copy has only in-frame clones and lacks some. The sample gives 95,000 to 150,000 clones, about 85% of which show up once; over 20% is in the top ten. The sequenced sample consisted of peripheral blood. The receptors come from a woman older than 75 with acute or convalescent COVID-19.

This clone was seen more than once but under ten times. This chain connects TRBV5-1 to TRBJ2-1; 7 bases are shared with TRBD1. The V gene's germline CDR1 is SGHRS and CDR2 YFSETQ. CDR3 length: 16 amino acids. V was pared by 4 bases and J by 5 bases, with 12 bases of the junction left unmatched. The CDR3 is CASSQTAGTENNEQFF. In DNA form, the CDR3 reads TGCGCCAGCAGCCAGACCGCCGGGACAGAGAACAATGAGCAGTTCTTC.

This clone was recorded a few times. This sequence joins TRBV6-6 and TRBJ2-2; 7 bases map to TRBD1. V trimming: 10 bases; J trimming: 1 base; junction bases outside the gene matches: 6. This CDR3 comprises 14 residues. Germline values: CDR1 MNHNY, CDR2 SVGAGI (reference sequence). DNA for the CDR3: TGTGCCACACCGGGACAGATGAACACCGGGGAGCTGTTTTTT. As protein: CATPGQMNTGELFF.

This clone was picked up a small number of times. The V call is TRBV6-2 or TRBV6-3, the J call TRBJ2-7; 10 nucleotides match TRBD1. J was trimmed by 3 bases and V by 6 bases; bases with no gene match: 5. This CDR3 comprises 14 residues. CDR1 is MNHEY, CDR2 SVGEGT, per germline. The CDR3 spells CASSPGTGVYEQYF. CDR3 in DNA: TGTGCCAGCAGCCCCGGGACAGGGGTCTACGAGCAGTACTTC.